These 6 T cell receptor beta chains share one sample of origin, sequenced in a study of blood T cell repertoires in COVID-19. The protocol was immunoSEQ multiplex PCR, while the TCRdb copy is restricted to in-frame clones and leaves out a portion. The data hold 80,000 or so clones, with 91% observed a single time. The sequencing sample was made of peripheral blood. The receptors here all came from a woman aged 45 to 65 in a cohort sampled during active COVID-19.

The gene calls are TRBV15 and TRBJ2-1; TRBD2 might be the D (5 bases). CDR1 LNHNV and CDR2 YYDKDF come from the germline V gene (reference sequence). The length of the CDR3 is 13 residues. Trimming shortened V by 8 bases and J by 5 bases, and 13 bases separated the two germline ends. CDR3 protein: CATLSRENNEQFF. The CDR3, as DNA: TGTGCCACCCTGAGTCGGGAAAACAATGAGCAGTTCTTC. The variable domain in full, with the rest retrieved from reference TRBV15 and TRBJ2-1, is DAMVIQNPRYQVTQFGKPVTLSCSQTLNHNVMYWYQQKSSQAPKLLFHYYDKDFNNEADTPDNFQSRRPNTSFCFLDIRSPGLGDTAMYLCATLSRENNEQFFGPGTRLTVL.

This chain links TRBV5-8 with TRBJ2-1, with D perhaps matching TRBD2 (5 bases). The germline V gene encodes CDR1 SGHTS and CDR2 YDEGEE. CDR3 length: 16 residues. Deletions cut 0 bases from V and 5 bases from J, with 15 bases between. The CDR3 region is CASSLAGLIDNNEQFF. In DNA, the CDR3 is TGTGCCAGCAGCTTGGCCGGACTCATCGACAACAATGAGCAGTTCTTC.

The J gene is TRBJ2-7, the V gene TRBV10-3; 15 positions agree with TRBD2. Germline trimming cut 6 bases from V and 2 bases from J; bases unmatched to any gene: 5. CDR1 is ENHRY and CDR2 is SYGVKD in the germline V gene. The CDR3 has 16 residues. The chain's CDR3 is CAISAGLAGGTYEQYF. Written as DNA, the CDR3 is TGTGCCATCAGCGCAGGACTAGCGGGAGGGACCTACGAGCAGTACTTC.

The genes are TRBV6-5 and TRBJ2-5, with 7 bases aligning to TRBD2. The last part of the DNA fits TRBJ2-7 better; the J call may be wrong. Per germline, CDR1 MNHEY and CDR2 SVGAGI. This CDR3 spans 15 amino acids. The CDR3 reads CASSYGSSGSYEQYF. The CDR3 nucleotides are TGTGCCAGCAGTTACGGGTCTAGCGGCTCCTACGAGCAGTACTTC.

This clone occurred once. The chain links TRBV3-1 (or the pseudogene TRBV3-2) to TRBJ1-2; D is ambiguous. The CDR3 length is 14 residues. Deletions cut 2 bases from V and 4 bases from J, with 11 bases between. Germline CDR1 and CDR2: LGHDT and YNNKEL (reference sequence). This chain's CDR3 is CASSQWGERYGYTF. The CDR3 nucleotides read TGTGCCAGCAGCCAATGGGGAGAACGCTATGGCTACACCTTC.

The rearrangement uses TRBV19 and TRBJ2-5, with D perhaps TRBD2 (5 bases). Per the germline V gene, CDR1 is LNHDA and CDR2 is SQIVND (reference sequence). CDR3 length equals 13 residues. V was cut by 8 bases and J by 2 bases, with 12 bases left in between. The CDR3 nucleotides are TGTGCCAGTTCTGAGGGCCCACAAGAGACCCAGTACTTC. Protein product: CASSEGPQETQYF.